This T cell receptor beta chain is drawn from a study of molecular identifiers for immune sequencing clone quantification. Study overall: In the replicates, RNA derived from around 20,000 or 99,000 naive CD8 cells was divided into five parts, and four were sequenced. Study conclusions and caveats: Clones carrying above 20 RNA copies accounted for over 99% of effector molecules, under 1% in naive cells. Reportedly, one cell's Jurkat TCR RNA was detected within 1,200,000 naive CD8 cells.

Preparation of the bulk TCR libraries relied on previously described methods and listed TCR primers. TCRdb reprocessed the PCR reads via MiXCR and lists one record per CDR3 protein. The sample has more than 250,000 distinct CDR3 sequences, about 21% seen once; the top ten hold approximately 0.85%. This clonotype has ten or more counts. Its antigen is not known. The CDR3 spans 13 residues. V was clipped by 8 bases and J by 6 bases, with 17 bases between them. Per the germline V gene, CDR1 is MGHDK and CDR2 is SYGVNS. Sequencing was carried out using naive CD8+ T cells from blood, with Jurkat cell RNA spiked in. Subset: FACS-sorted CD8+CD4-CCR7+CD45RA+ naive T cells. The genes are TRBV25-1 and TRBJ2-7; D tentatively reads TRBD1 or TRBD2 (6 bases each). The clonotype comes from a human donor in good health. Some libraries in this study had Jurkat cell RNA spiked in. This CDR3 reads CASSRTGGSEQYF. In DNA form, the CDR3 reads TGTGCCAGCTCCCGAACCGGGGGCAGCGAGCAGTACTTC.